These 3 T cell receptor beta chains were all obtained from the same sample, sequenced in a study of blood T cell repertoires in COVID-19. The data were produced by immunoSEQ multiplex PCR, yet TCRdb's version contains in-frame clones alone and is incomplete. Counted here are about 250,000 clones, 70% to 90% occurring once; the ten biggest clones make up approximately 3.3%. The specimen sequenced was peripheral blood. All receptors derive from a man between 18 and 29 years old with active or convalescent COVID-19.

CDR3: CASNLGTSGGLDTQYF. CDR3 bases: TGTGCCAGCAATCTCGGGACTAGCGGGGGACTAGATACGCAGTATTTT. The V and J genes are TRBV2 and TRBJ2-3, with 14 nucleotides matching TRBD2. Germline trimming cut 7 bases from V and 5 bases from J; bases unmatched to any gene: 8. This CDR3 has 16 amino acids. The V gene's germline CDR1 is SNHLY and CDR2 FYNNEI.

CDR3 in amino acids: CASSHRPGRGGANNEQFF. For the CDR3, the DNA is TGTGCCAGCAGCCATCGGCCGGGGAGGGGTGGGGCGAACAATGAGCAGTTCTTC. The chain links TRBV14 to TRBJ2-1; 7 bases are shared with TRBD2. Per the germline V gene, CDR1 is SGHDN and CDR2 is FVKESK. Trimming cost V 3 bases and J 5 bases; bases outside gene matches: 16. The CDR3 is made up of 18 amino acids.

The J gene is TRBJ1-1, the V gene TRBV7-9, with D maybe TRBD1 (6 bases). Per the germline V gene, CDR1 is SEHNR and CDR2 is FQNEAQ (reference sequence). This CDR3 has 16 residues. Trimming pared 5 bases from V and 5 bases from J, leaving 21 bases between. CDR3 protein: CASSPLGRDTGTEAFF. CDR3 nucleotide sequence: TGTGCCAGCAGCCCCTTGGGACGGGACACAGGAACTGAAGCTTTCTTT.